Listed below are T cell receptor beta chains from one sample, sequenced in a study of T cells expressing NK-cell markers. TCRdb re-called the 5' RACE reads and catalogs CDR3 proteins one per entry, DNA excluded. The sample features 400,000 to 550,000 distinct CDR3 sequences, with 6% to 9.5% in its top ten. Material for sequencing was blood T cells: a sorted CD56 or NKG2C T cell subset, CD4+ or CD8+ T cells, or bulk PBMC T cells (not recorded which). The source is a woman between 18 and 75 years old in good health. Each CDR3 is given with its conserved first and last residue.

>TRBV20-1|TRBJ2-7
CSARTIAGGPSSYEQYF
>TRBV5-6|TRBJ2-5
CASSLNVKTQYF
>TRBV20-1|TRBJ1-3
CSASRGAGNTIYF
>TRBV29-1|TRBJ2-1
CSVEDPGGGSYNEQFF
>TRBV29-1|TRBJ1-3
CSVESAPGNTIYF
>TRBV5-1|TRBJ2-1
CASSLRTSGSYSYNEQFF
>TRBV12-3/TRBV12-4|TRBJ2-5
CASSPADREDGETQYF
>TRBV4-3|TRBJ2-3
CASSPLPGSLTDTQYF
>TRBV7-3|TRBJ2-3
CASSSSGADTQYF
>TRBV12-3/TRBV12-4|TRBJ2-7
CASSVRTGEQYF
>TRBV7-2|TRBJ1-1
CASSPQGNTEAFF
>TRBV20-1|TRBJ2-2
CSARERNTGELFF
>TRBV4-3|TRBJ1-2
CASSHTGGDYGYTF
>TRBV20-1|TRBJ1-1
CSARDRRGRNSEAFF
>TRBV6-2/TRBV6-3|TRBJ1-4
CASSPWTENEKLFF
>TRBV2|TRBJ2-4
CASSPDRATLDIQYF
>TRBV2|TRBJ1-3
CASRRDLSGNTIYF
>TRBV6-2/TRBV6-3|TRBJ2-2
CASSLLTQNTGELFF
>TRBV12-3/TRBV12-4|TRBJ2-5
CASSPAPGVETQYF
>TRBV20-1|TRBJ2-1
CSAKLAGGYSYNEQFF
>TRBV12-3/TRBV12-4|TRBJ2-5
CASSFRAVGTQYF
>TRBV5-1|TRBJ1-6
CASSSRQGGAPLHF
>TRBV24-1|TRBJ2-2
CATSDQSTVSINTGELFF
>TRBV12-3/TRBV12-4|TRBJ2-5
CASTAGSSETQYF
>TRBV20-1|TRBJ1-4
CSAIQGFNEKLFF
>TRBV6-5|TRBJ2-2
CASSYSGLAGEPTGELFF
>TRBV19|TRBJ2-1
CASSIVAAASYNEQFF
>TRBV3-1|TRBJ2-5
CASSGLAGETQYF
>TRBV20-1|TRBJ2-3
CSADLRGRDTQYF
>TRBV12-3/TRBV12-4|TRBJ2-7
CASSFAAGPFYEQYF
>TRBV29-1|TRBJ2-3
CSVGRESDTQYF
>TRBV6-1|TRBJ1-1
CATMGTQYVRNTEAFF
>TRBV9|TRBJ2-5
CASSLTSPVWETQYF
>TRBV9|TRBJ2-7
CASSLGDGSYEQYF
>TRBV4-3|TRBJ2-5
CASSQEAREETQYF
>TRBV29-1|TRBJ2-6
CSVSASGANVLTF
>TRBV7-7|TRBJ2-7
CASSLDPGSYEQYF
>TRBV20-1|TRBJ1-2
CSARDTSDYGYTF
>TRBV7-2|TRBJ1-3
CASSLALPGNTIYF
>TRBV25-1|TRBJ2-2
CASRSPIAGELFF
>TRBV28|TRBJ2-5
CASSLSDSQETQYF
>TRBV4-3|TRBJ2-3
CASSQDGVAGGPRDTQYF
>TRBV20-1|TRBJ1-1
CRASMGGGDTEAFF
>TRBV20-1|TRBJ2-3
CSARGQPESTDTQYF
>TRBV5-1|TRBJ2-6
CASSLGPSGANVLTF
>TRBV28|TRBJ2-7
CASITRRESAYEQYF
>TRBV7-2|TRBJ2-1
CASSRSRTSYNEQFF
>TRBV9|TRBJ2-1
CASSVGGSGYNEQFF
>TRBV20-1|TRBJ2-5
CSAVPGQETQYF
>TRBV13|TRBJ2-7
CASSLVREGIHEQYF
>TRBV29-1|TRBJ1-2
CSVGINYGYTF
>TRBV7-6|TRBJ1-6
CASSFNRGDSPLHF
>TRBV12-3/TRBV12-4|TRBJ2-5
CASSLTGVGVETQYF